The entry below describes one T cell receptor (beta chain). Its antigen is still unknown. The TRB cDNA libraries were prepared by 5' RACE with UMI labels. TCRdb re-called the 5' RACE reads and gives one entry per CDR3 protein, without DNA. In all, the sample yields roughly 100,000 distinct CDR3 sequences. This specimen comes from a study of CXCR3-negative and CXCR3-positive naive CD8 T cells. CDR1 and CDR2 from the germline V gene are SGHDN and FVKESK. The length of the CDR3 is 17 residues. Study results and caveats: Greater hydrophobicity was found in TRB CDR3s of CXCR3-positive naive cells than of CXCR3-negative naive cells.

This clonotype was sampled from a human donor in good health. Some clones in this sample may be carry-over from other donors' samples. The V gene is TRBV14, the J gene TRBJ1-2. Material: naive CXCR3+ CD8+ T cells from blood. Subset here: CD45RO-CCR7+CD27+CD95- naive CD8+ T cells expressing CXCR3 (TNR3+). CDR3 in amino acids: CASSQESSYEVPRGYTF.